These T cell receptor beta chains were read from a single sample in a study of blood T cells in healthy people across ages. Each CDR3 protein is one row after TCRdb ran MiXCR on the 5' RACE reads. The sample has about 780,000 distinct CDR3 sequences, 46% seen once. The sequencing input was blood. The receptors here all came from a man older than 75 in good health. The CDR3 runs from the conserved cysteine through the conserved F or W. The D gene is left open where the match is weak. Clone size is not always given. Where it is, it says once, few, many or a class for expanded clones.

- | few | TRBJ2-7 | TRBV11-3 | TGTGCCAGCAGACGACTGGCGGGGTCCTACGAGCAGTACTTC | CASRRLAGSYEQYF
- | - | TRBJ2-3 | TRBV9 | TGTGCCAGCAGCCTTTTCGAGCGAGCAGGGACAGATACGCAGTATTTT | CASSLFERAGTDTQYF
TRBD1 | - | TRBJ2-5 | TRBV20-1 | TGCAGTGCTAGAGCCCGCGGGACAGGGTCTACGGAGACCCAGTACTTC | CSARARGTGSTETQYF
TRBD2 | - | TRBJ2-1 | TRBV6-2/TRBV6-3 | TGTGCCAGCACCGGGGGAGCGGGAGTCTACAATGAGCAGTTCTTC | CASTGGAGVYNEQFF
TRBD2 | - | TRBJ2-1 | TRBV4-2 | TGTGCCAGCAGCCAAGCGGCTAGCGGGAGGGCCCCCTACAATGAGCAGTTCTTC | CASSQAASGRAPYNEQFF
- | - | TRBJ2-3 | TRBV29-1 | TGCAGCGTTAGAGGAACGGCCGGGGATACGCAGTATTTT | CSVRGTAGDTQYF
- | - | TRBJ2-7 | TRBV25-1 | TGTGCCAGCAGTGAATCTCAGGGGGGCGAGCAGTACTTC | CASSESQGGEQYF
- | - | TRBJ1-4 | TRBV7-2 | TGTGCCAGCAGCCTCGCAGGGGTTGCTGAAAAACTGTTTTTT | CASSLAGVAEKLFF
TRBD2 | - | TRBJ2-7 | TRBV7-9 | TGTGCCAGCAGCATCACCGGGACTAGCGGGGCCTCCTACAATGAGCAGTACTTC | CASSITGTSGASYNEQYF
TRBD2 | - | TRBJ2-5 | TRBV7-7 | TGTGCCAGCAGCTTACAAGTAGCGGGAGCACGAGAGACCCAGTACTTC | CASSLQVAGARETQYF
- | few | TRBJ2-1 | TRBV20-1 | TGCAGTGCTAGAGGAGGACGGGGTTACAATGAGCAGTTCTTC | CSARGGRGYNEQFF
- | - | TRBJ1-4 | TRBV24-1 | TGTGCCACCAGTGAGGGGTCTAATGAAGAACTGTTTTTT | CATSEGSNEELFF
TRBD2 | few | TRBJ2-1 | TRBV27 | TGTGCCAGCAGTTTGAATTCGTTCGGGGGGATATGGAATGAGCAGTTCTTC | CASSLNSFGGIWNEQFF
TRBD2 | - | TRBJ2-1 | TRBV6-4 | TGTGCCAGCAGTGAAGGGCTAGCGGGAGCGGGGAATGAGCAGTTCTTC | CASSEGLAGAGNEQFF
- | few | TRBJ2-2 | TRBV11-2 | TGTGCCAGCAGCCTCCGGGACTTCACCGGGGAGCTGTTTTTT | CASSLRDFTGELFF
TRBD1 | - | TRBJ1-1 | TRBV5-1 | TGCGCCAGCAGCCCCGGGGTGACAGGGATTGAAGCTTTCTTT | CASSPGVTGIEAFF
- | - | TRBJ2-3 | TRBV12-3/TRBV12-4 | TGTGCCAGCGCTCTCACGGATACGCAGTATTTT | CASALTDTQYF
TRBD1 | - | TRBJ2-3 | TRBV2 | TGTGCCAGCAGCGTGGGACAGGCTCAAACAGATACGCAGTATTTT | CASSVGQAQTDTQYF
- | - | TRBJ2-3 | TRBV29-1 | TGCAGCGTTGATGGGGCGGGACTTGCAGATACGCAGTATTTT | CSVDGAGLADTQYF
TRBD2 | - | TRBJ2-1 | TRBV7-9 | TGTGCCAGCAGCTTAGGGACTAGCGTTGGCTACAATGAGCAGTTCTTC | CASSLGTSVGYNEQFF
TRBD2 | many | TRBJ2-5 | TRBV2 | TGTGCCAGCATAGGGACTAGCGGAAAAGAGACCCAGTACTTC | CASIGTSGKETQYF
- | - | TRBJ1-1 | TRBV6-6 | TGTGCCAGCAGACAGGCGACCGCTTTCTTT | CASRQATAFF
TRBD2 | - | TRBJ2-1 | TRBV29-1 | TGCAGCGTTCAGACTAGCGGGTACAATGAGCAGTTCTTC | CSVQTSGYNEQFF
TRBD2 | many | TRBJ2-7 | TRBV12-3/TRBV12-4 | TGTGCCAGCACCCCAGGGACTAGCGGATACGAGCAGTACTTC | CASTPGTSGYEQYF
TRBD2 | few | TRBJ2-1 | TRBV24-1 | TGTGCCACCAGTGATTTGAGGGAGGGCCTATACAATGAGCAGTTCTTC | CATSDLREGLYNEQFF
TRBD2 | many | TRBJ2-1 | TRBV5-1 | TGCGCCAGCAGCGCACTAGCGGGAGAAGGGTCTGAGCAGTTCTTC | CASSALAGEGSEQFF
- | - | TRBJ1-4 | TRBV25-1 | TGTGCCAGCAGTGGCCTCGAAGCTAATGAAAAACTGTTTTTT | CASSGLEANEKLFF
TRBD2 | few | TRBJ2-4 | TRBV20-1 | TGCAGTGCTAGCCTAGCGGACTACGGTAAAAACATTCAGTACTTC | CSASLADYGKNIQYF
- | - | TRBJ2-4 | TRBV12-3/TRBV12-4 | TGTGCCAGCAGTGTTTCCAGTCAAAACATTCAGTACTTC | CASSVSSQNIQYF
- | - | TRBJ2-5 | TRBV7-2 | TGTGCCAGCAGCTTTTGGGGGGGCTCCCCAGCCAATGAGCAGTACTTC | CASSFWGGSPANEQYF
- | - | TRBJ2-3 | TRBV4-2 | TGTGCCAGCAGCCAAGCGGGAGTAGTGCGGTATTTT | CASSQAGVVRYF
- | - | TRBJ1-2 | TRBV3-1 | TGTGCCAGCAGCCAATCGGAAGATGGCTACACCTTC | CASSQSEDGYTF
TRBD1 | - | TRBJ2-3 | TRBV18 | TGTGCCAGCCACAGGGGGCACCTTGACACAGATACGCAGTATTTT | CASHRGHLDTDTQYF
- | - | TRBJ2-7 | TRBV6-5 | TGTGCCAGCAGTTATCAGGGACAAGGGTACTTC | CASSYQGQGYF
TRBD2 | few | TRBJ2-1 | TRBV20-1 | TGCAGTGCTAGGGTACTAGCGGGTGACAATGAGCAGTTCTTC | CSARVLAGDNEQFF
- | few | TRBJ2-4 | TRBV19 | TGTGCCAGTAGCCCTATTCCCGCAGTACCGAAAAACATTCAGTACTTC | CASSPIPAVPKNIQYF
TRBD1 | - | TRBJ1-6 | TRBV5-6 | TGTGCCAGCAGCGGGGACAGGGGTTATAATTCACCCCTCCACTTT | CASSGDRGYNSPLHF
TRBD2 | few | TRBJ2-1 | TRBV3-1 | TGTGCCAGCAGCAAGGGTGCAACTAGCGGGAGTGTGAATGAGCAGTTCTTC | CASSKGATSGSVNEQFF
- | - | TRBJ2-5 | TRBV6-2/TRBV6-3 | TGTGCCAGCAGTTACTGGGAACTAGCACAAGAGACCCAGTACTTC | CASSYWELAQETQYF
- | - | TRBJ2-7 | TRBV2 | TGTGCCAGCAGTGATCGGGGTCCCGAGCAGTACTTC | CASSDRGPEQYF
TRBD2 | few | TRBJ2-5 | TRBV12-3/TRBV12-4 | TGTGCCAGCAGCTTGGGGCTAGCGGGAGTAGCTGTGGAGACCCAGTACTTC | CASSLGLAGVAVETQYF
- | few | TRBJ2-1 | TRBV27 | TGTGCCAGCAGGACCGGGACACCTACCCACAATGAGCAGTTCTTC | CASRTGTPTHNEQFF